These T cell receptor beta chains were read from a single sample in a study of T cell changes during pregnancy in multiple sclerosis. Clones were read by immunoSEQ multiplex PCR, and TCRdb kept only the in-frame ones, dropping some. Among nearly 110,000 clones listed, roughly 92% were seen once. This sample comprised peripheral blood, obtained in the third trimester of pregnancy. The receptor source for this set is a female donor in good health, enrolled as a control in a pregnancy study. CDR3s include the opening cysteine and the closing phenylalanine or tryptophan. Each record gives: J gene, D gene, clone size, V gene, CDR3 protein, CDR3 DNA. D genes are given only for firm matches. Not all rows give a size; the values are once, few, many and, for expanded clones, a class.

TRBJ2-3 | - | - | TRBV7-2 | CASSPVGQTTDTQYF | TGTGCCAGCAGCCCGGTGGGGCAGACCACAGATACGCAGTATTTT
TRBJ1-4 | - | - | TRBV7-9 | CASSFAGYNEKLFF | TGTGCCAGCAGCTTTGCAGGTTATAATGAAAAACTGTTTTTT
TRBJ2-1 | TRBD1 | - | TRBV29-1 | CSSEGTGEGNEQFF | TGCAGCTCTGAGGGGACAGGGGAAGGAAATGAGCAGTTCTTC
TRBJ1-1 | TRBD1 | - | TRBV30 | CAWSGDRGATEAFF | TGTGCCTGGAGTGGCGACAGGGGGGCCACTGAAGCTTTCTTT
TRBJ2-5 | - | - | TRBV19 | CASSTTGAGTQYF | TGTGCCAGTAGTACGACTGGGGCTGGGACCCAGTACTTC
TRBJ2-1 | - | - | TRBV6-6 | CASSPGGEQFF | TGTGCCAGCAGCCCCGGGGGTGAGCAGTTCTTC
TRBJ1-5 | TRBD1 | - | TRBV2 | CASSPGQGFDQPQHF | TGTGCCAGCAGTCCGGGACAGGGATTTGATCAGCCCCAGCATTTT
TRBJ1-1 | TRBD1 | - | TRBV5-1 | CASSFSRTGWNTEAFF | TGCGCCAGCAGCTTCTCCCGGACAGGGTGGAACACTGAAGCTTTCTTT
TRBJ2-5 | - | - | TRBV5-6 | CASSLLRETQYF | TGTGCCAGCAGCTTACTCCGGGAGACCCAGTACTTC
TRBJ1-2 | TRBD1 | - | TRBV4-3 | CASSRAGTGGGGYTF | TGCGCCAGCAGCCGGGCCGGGACAGGAGGAGGTGGCTACACCTTC
TRBJ2-1 | - | - | TRBV5-4 | CASSLIGADNEQFF | TGTGCCAGCAGCTTGATAGGGGCGGACAATGAGCAGTTCTTC
TRBJ2-2 | TRBD2 | - | TRBV5-4 | CASSWKRGGPPGELFF | TGTGCCAGCAGCTGGAAGCGGGGGGGCCCCCCCGGGGAGCTGTTTTTT
TRBJ1-4 | - | few | TRBV30 | CAWTRPGKRDEKLFF | TGTGCCTGGACTCGACCCGGGAAGCGAGATGAAAAACTGTTTTTT
TRBJ1-1 | - | - | TRBV4-3 | CASSQDRGTEAFF | TGCGCCAGCAGCCAAGACAGAGGGACTGAAGCTTTCTTT
TRBJ1-1 | TRBD1 | - | TRBV27 | CASSSHRGNTEAFF | TGTGCCAGCAGTTCGCACAGGGGTAACACTGAAGCTTTCTTT
TRBJ2-5 | TRBD1 | once | TRBV5-1 | CASSLGQGKETQYF | TGCGCCAGCAGCTTGGGACAGGGTAAAGAGACCCAGTACTTC
TRBJ1-4 | TRBD1 | once | TRBV5-5 | CASSGSVDRAAGEKLFF | TGTGCCAGCAGCGGTTCTGTGGACAGGGCGGCGGGCGAAAAACTGTTTTTT
TRBJ1-1 | TRBD1 | - | TRBV10-3 | CAIRPGQGSMNTEAFF | TGTGCCATCAGGCCGGGACAGGGGTCAATGAACACTGAAGCTTTCTTT
TRBJ2-1 | - | - | TRBV12-5 | CASAPARGGAYNEQFF | TGTGCTAGTGCGCCGGCGCGAGGGGGGGCCTACAATGAGCAGTTCTTC
TRBJ1-5 | - | - | TRBV9 | CASSAGGSGNQPQHF | TGTGCCAGCAGCGCAGGTGGCTCCGGCAATCAGCCCCAGCATTTT
TRBJ2-1 | TRBD2 | - | TRBV27 | CASRGLIKNNEQFF | TGTGCCAGCAGGGGACTAATCAAAAACAATGAGCAGTTCTTC
TRBJ2-7 | TRBD1 | - | TRBV30 | CAWSVGTGTGGYEQYF | TGTGCCTGGAGTGTCGGAACCGGGACAGGGGGCTACGAGCAGTACTTC
TRBJ1-1 | - | - | TRBV13 | CASSFTVNTEAFF | TGTGCCAGCAGCTTTACAGTGAACACTGAAGCTTTCTTT
TRBJ1-1 | - | - | TRBV30 | CAWSVLRDTEAFF | TGTGCCTGGAGTGTACTCAGGGACACTGAAGCTTTCTTT
TRBJ1-2 | - | once | TRBV19 | CASSISQGNPYGYTF | TGTGCCAGTAGTATTTCGCAGGGAAATCCCTATGGCTACACCTTC
TRBJ1-5 | - | - | TRBV6-1 | CASSQGHQPQHF | TGTGCCAGCAGCCAGGGGCATCAGCCCCAGCATTTT
TRBJ1-2 | - | - | TRBV27 | CASSLSLNVEYGYTF | TGTGCCAGCAGTTTATCCCTAAACGTGGAGTATGGCTACACCTTC
TRBJ2-1 | - | - | TRBV6-5 | CASSLGGTELIEQFF | TGTGCCAGCAGTTTAGGGGGGACAGAATTAATTGAGCAGTTCTTC
TRBJ2-7 | - | few | TRBV7-9 | CASSFISWGLGSYEQYF | TGTGCCAGCAGCTTTATTTCGTGGGGCCTCGGCTCCTACGAGCAGTACTTC
TRBJ1-2 | TRBD1 | - | TRBV14 | CASSLGGDYGYTF | TGTGCCAGCAGCCTAGGGGGCGACTATGGCTACACCTTC
TRBJ2-1 | - | - | TRBV29-1 | CSVEGTERYNEQFF | TGCAGCGTTGAAGGGACAGAGAGATACAATGAGCAGTTCTTC
TRBJ2-7 | - | - | TRBV5-6 | CASSLSFLEQYF | TGTGCCAGCAGCCTCTCCTTTCTCGAGCAGTACTTC
TRBJ1-2 | - | - | TRBV30 | CAWSITGNYGYTF | TGTGCCTGGAGTATTACAGGGAACTATGGCTACACCTTC
TRBJ2-5 | TRBD1 | once | TRBV5-8 | CASSSPRGLRETQYF | TGTGCCAGCAGCTCGCCCAGGGGGCTGAGAGAGACCCAGTACTTC
TRBJ2-2 | - | - | TRBV10-3 | CAIRPSSGELFF | TGTGCCATCAGGCCTAGCAGCGGGGAGCTGTTTTTT
TRBJ1-4 | - | few | TRBV7-2 | CASSLMTGVANEKLFF | TGTGCCAGCAGCTTAATGACGGGGGTAGCTAATGAAAAACTGTTTTTT
TRBJ1-4 | TRBD1 | - | TRBV7-2 | CASSLVYRGANEKLFF | TGTGCCAGCAGCTTAGTTTACAGGGGGGCTAATGAAAAACTGTTTTTT
TRBJ2-6 | TRBD1 | - | TRBV7-3 | CASSLGDREQTGANVLTF | TGTGCCAGCAGCCTAGGGGACAGGGAACAGACTGGGGCCAACGTCCTGACTTTC
TRBJ2-3 | - | - | TRBV7-3 | CASTPLPSTDTQYF | TGTGCCAGCACCCCCCTTCCTAGCACAGATACGCAGTATTTT
TRBJ1-2 | TRBD1 | - | TRBV19 | CASSIGARGLYGYTF | TGTGCCAGTAGTATTGGCGCCAGGGGGCTGTATGGCTACACCTTC
TRBJ1-1 | - | - | TRBV5-1 | CASSSKPGGDTEAFF | TGCGCCAGCAGCTCCAAGCCGGGGGGGGACACTGAAGCTTTCTTT
TRBJ2-7 | TRBD1 | - | TRBV11-2 | CASSSKQGAYEQYF | TGTGCCAGCAGCTCGAAACAGGGGGCATACGAGCAGTACTTC
TRBJ1-2 | TRBD1 | - | TRBV5-6 | CASSLTDRESYGYTF | TGTGCCAGCAGCTTGACCGACAGGGAATCATATGGCTACACCTTC
TRBJ1-5 | - | - | TRBV6-1 | CASREGQRNQPQHF | TGTGCCAGCAGGGAAGGACAGAGAAATCAGCCCCAGCATTTT
TRBJ2-1 | TRBD1 | - | TRBV7-8 | CASSPPGQGYNEQFF | TGTGCCAGCAGCCCACCGGGACAGGGCTACAATGAGCAGTTCTTC
TRBJ1-3 | TRBD1 | - | TRBV7-2 | CASSLEGGENTIYF | TGTGCCAGCAGCTTAGAAGGGGGCGAAAACACCATATATTTT
TRBJ1-1 | TRBD1 | - | TRBV6-5 | CASSYSEGARTEAFF | TGTGCCAGCAGTTACTCAGAGGGGGCGAGGACTGAAGCTTTCTTT
TRBJ2-7 | - | - | TRBV14 | CASSQGWTDLTYEQYF | TGTGCCAGCAGCCAAGGATGGACAGACCTTACCTACGAGCAGTACTTC
TRBJ1-5 | - | - | TRBV7-2 | CASSLGINQPQHF | TGTGCCAGCAGCTTAGGTATCAATCAGCCCCAGCATTTT
TRBJ2-7 | TRBD1 | - | TRBV27 | CASSWDRSYEQYF | TGTGCCAGCAGTTGGGACAGGTCCTACGAGCAGTACTTC
TRBJ1-4 | - | - | TRBV27 | CASSLGRGGNEKLFF | TGTGCCAGCAGTTTAGGCAGGGGTGGGAATGAAAAACTGTTTTTT
TRBJ2-7 | TRBD1 | - | TRBV7-9 | CASSGRDRIYEQYF | TGTGCCAGCAGCGGCCGGGACAGGATATACGAGCAGTACTTC
TRBJ1-1 | - | - | TRBV10-3 | CAISLSLRTTEAFF | TGTGCCATCAGCCTGTCGTTAAGAACTACTGAAGCTTTCTTT